Listed here are 16 T cell receptor beta chains from one sample, sequenced in a study of T cells in Graves' hyperthyroidism and ophthalmopathy. RNA transcripts provided the source from which TCR beta CDR3 regions were amplified. TCR CDR3 regions were first amplified by RT-PCR with HTBI primers. TCRdb used MiXCR to reprocess the multiplex PCR reads, holding one entry per CDR3 protein. Of roughly 570,000 distinct CDR3 sequences listed, 35% to 55% were seen once; the top ten hold under 20%. What was sequenced was peripheral blood or thyroid tissue (not recorded which). The receptors here all came from an adult woman with Graves' disease, either hyperthyroidism or ophthalmopathy (not recorded which).

Points on this clonotype: Germline and junction disagree at one end, which may indicate a read error. The chain uses TRBV9 and TRBJ1-2; D is undetermined. Germline V CDR1 and CDR2: SGDLS, YYNGEE. The CDR3 runs 15 residues. The CDR3 loop reads CASSVGPTFNCGYAF. Written as DNA, the CDR3 is TGTGCCAGCAGCGTAGGCCCTACATTTAACTGTGGCTACGCCTTC. Supplemented by reference TRBV9 and TRBJ1-2, the full variable domain reads DSGVTQTPKHLITATGQRVTLRCSPRSGDLSVYWYQQSLDQGLQFLIQYYNGEERAKGNILERFSAQQFPDLHSELNLSSLELGDSALYFCASSVGPTFNCGYAFGSGTRLTVV.

V is TRBV5-1 and J is TRBJ1-1; 7 bases are a match to TRBD1. CDR3 length: 15 amino acids. Germline CDR1 SGHRS, CDR2 YFSETQ. V lost 0 bases to trimming and J lost 4 bases; unmatched junction nucleotides: 6. CDR3 sequence: CASSLGDSGGTEAFF. CDR3 coding DNA: TGCGCCAGCAGCTTGGGTGATTCAGGGGGCACTGAAGCTTTCTTT.

This clonotype showed up many times. The chain has TRBV7-6 and TRBJ1-6; TRBD1 matches at 8 bases. The CDR3 contains 16 residues. Trimming removed 3 bases from V and 9 bases from J; junction bases left unmatched: 10. Germline V gene data show CDR1 as SGHVS and CDR2 as FNYEAQ. The CDR3 DNA reads as TGTGCCAGCAGCTTCTCCGGGACAGGCCTTACTTCACCCCTCCACTTT. Amino acids: CASSFSGTGLTSPLHF.

This clonotype was seen repeatedly, ten times or more. J is TRBJ1-5 and V is TRBV12-3 or TRBV12-4, with D unresolved. CDR3 size: 15 residues. Trimming took off 3 bases at V and 6 bases at J, with 15 bases between the two ends. The CDR3 region is CASSFGQTRVQPQHF. CDR3 DNA sequence: TGTGCCAGCAGTTTCGGGCAAACGCGGGTTCAGCCCCAGCATTTT.

The chain couples TRBV7-9 to TRBJ2-7; D unclear. Germline V gives CDR1 SEHNR, CDR2 FQNEAQ (reference sequence). The CDR3 sequence is 14 residues long. Trimming cost V 6 bases and J 3 bases, with 15 bases left between them. In DNA, the CDR3 is TGTGCCAGCAGTGACGGTGGAACCTTCTACGAGCAGTACTTC. Its translation is CASSDGGTFYEQYF.

This clonotype was counted ten times or more. V gene TRBV19 combines with J gene TRBJ1-2; TRBD1 might be the D (5 bases). The germline V and J ends were trimmed by 5 bases and 6 bases, with 25 bases remaining between them. This CDR3 contains 17 residues. Germline V gene data show CDR1 as LNHDA and CDR2 as SQIVND (reference sequence). In DNA, the CDR3 is TGTGCCAGTAGTCTAGTTATATTGGGGGATGGAAGTGATGGCTACACCTTC. Its protein product is CASSLVILGDGSDGYTF.

This clonotype was seen ten or more times. The chain recombines TRBV6-6 with TRBJ1-2, with 7 bases matching TRBD1. The trim removed 0 bases at V and 4 bases at J, leaving 8 bases unmatched. Germline lookup yields CDR1 MNHNY and CDR2 SVGAGI (reference sequence). The CDR3 spans 16 residues. The CDR3 DNA sequence: TGTGCCAGCAGTTACTCCGACAGGGAATACCTCTATGGCTACACCTTC. Its protein is CASSYSDREYLYGYTF.

This clonotype has only one observation. This may arise from a read error, as a much more abundant clone is one base away. The gene calls are TRBV12-3 or TRBV12-4 and TRBJ2-2; D remains ambiguous. This CDR3 is built from 13 residues. Trimming removed 5 bases at V and 3 bases at J, with 7 bases between. CDR3 nucleotides: TGTGCCAGCAGTGGCGTATACACCGGGGAGCTGTTTTTT. Its translation is CASSGVYTGELFF.

To note about this clonotype: Being one base from a much bigger clone, this may be a read error. The chain is built from TRBV28 and TRBJ2-5; D perhaps matches TRBD2 (5 bases). The CDR3 contains 10 residues. Germline V gene lookup returns CDR1 MDHEN and CDR2 SYDVKM. In nucleotides, the CDR3 is TGTGTCAGCGAGGGAGAGACCCAGTACTTC. This sequence encodes CVSEGETQYF.

Concerning this clonotype: A much larger clonotype is one base distant, so this may be a read error. The chain has TRBV7-9 and TRBJ1-5; no clear D gene. Trimming took 4 bases from V and 3 from J, leaving 7 bases between them. This CDR3 is 13 amino acids long. CDR1 SEHNR and CDR2 FQNEAQ come from the germline V gene (reference sequence). The CDR3 protein is CASSWTDNQPQHF. CDR3 nucleotides: TGTGCCAGCAGCTGGACGGACAATCAGCCCCAGCATTTT.

The V and J genes are TRBV27 and TRBJ1-1, with TRBD1 matching 8 bases. Germline CDR1 MNHEY, CDR2 SMNVEV (reference sequence). V lost 6 bases, J lost 0 bases, and 9 bases stayed unmatched. The CDR3 is made up of 16 amino acids. The CDR3 sequence is CASSLQGGFMNTEAFF. The CDR3 bases are TGTGCCAGCAGCTTACAGGGGGGCTTCATGAACACTGAAGCTTTCTTT.

This clonotype was seen ten or more times. This chain links TRBV19 with TRBJ2-2, with 9 nucleotides matching TRBD1. CDR1 LNHDA and CDR2 SQIVND come from the germline V gene (reference sequence). The V segment lost 8 bases and the J segment 7 bases; nucleotides outside the gene matches: 11. This CDR3 comprises 15 residues. The CDR3 DNA follows: TGTGCCAGTGGGGTACAGGGGGCGCCAGGCGGGGAGCTGTTTTTT. Protein product: CASGVQGAPGGELFF.

The chain recombines TRBV13 with TRBJ2-2, with 10 positions matching TRBD2. From germline, CDR1 is PRHDT and CDR2 FYEKMQ (reference sequence). V was clipped by 5 bases and J by 1 base; unmatched bases: 4. The CDR3 loop spans 16 amino acids. The CDR3 loop is CASSPRTSGNTGELFF. The CDR3 nucleotides read TGTGCCAGCAGCCCACGGACTAGCGGGAACACCGGGGAGCTGTTTTTT.

This clonotype was recorded once. The rearrangement links TRBV20-1 to TRBJ1-5; 11 nucleotides align to TRBD1. CDR3 size: 13 residues. Per the germline V gene, CDR1 is DFQATT and CDR2 is SNEGSKA (reference sequence). V dropped 6 bases and J dropped 8; count of bases not matched to a gene: 6. This CDR3 reads CSARTGGSEPQHF. The CDR3 DNA reads as TGCAGTGCGAGGACAGGGGGCTCAGAGCCCCAGCATTTT.

This clonotype was seen repeatedly, ten times or more. This rearrangement joins TRBV29-1 to TRBJ1-3; TRBD1 aligns across 8 bases. The length of the CDR3 is 12 residues. V dropped 2 bases and J dropped 15; count of bases not matched to a gene: 9. The germline gives CDR1 SQVTM, CDR2 ANQGSEA. CDR3 DNA: TGCAGCGTTGAACTACAGACAGGGGCTCCATATTTT. Protein sequence: CSVELQTGAPYF.

This clonotype was counted many times. The chain combines TRBV12-3 or TRBV12-4 with TRBJ2-5, with D hard to call. Trimming shortened V by 7 bases and J by 2 bases, and 17 bases separated the two germline ends. CDR3 length: 15 residues. CDR3 in DNA: TGTGCCAGCACCCCGATCGGTTGGGATCAAGAGACCCAGTACTTC. Its translation is CASTPIGWDQETQYF.